This TCR beta chain comes out of a study of cytomegalovirus exposure and HLA in healthy donors. Across the study: A previous analysis identified 95 million to 130 million unique TCR beta sequences derived from 180 million or so T cells.

This clone was detected only once. PCR employed 60 Vbeta and 13 Jbeta primers. Using immunoSEQ multiplex PCR, the repertoire was profiled, and TCRdb retains in-frame clones only, with some absent. Here the sample spans about 160,000 clones, approximately 70% being singletons. Between the trimmed V and J ends, which lost 5 bases and 3 bases, there was a span of 10 bases. Germline CDR1 is MDHEN and CDR2 is SYDVKM. The CDR3 totals 13 residues. The TCR was taken from a man in his forties or fifties in good health and CMV-seropositive. The sequenced sample was PBMCs. This chain links TRBV28 with TRBJ1-1; D ambiguous. The CDR3 reads CASSPSTDTEAFF. Written as DNA, the CDR3 is TGTGCCAGCAGTCCGAGCACAGACACTGAAGCTTTCTTT.